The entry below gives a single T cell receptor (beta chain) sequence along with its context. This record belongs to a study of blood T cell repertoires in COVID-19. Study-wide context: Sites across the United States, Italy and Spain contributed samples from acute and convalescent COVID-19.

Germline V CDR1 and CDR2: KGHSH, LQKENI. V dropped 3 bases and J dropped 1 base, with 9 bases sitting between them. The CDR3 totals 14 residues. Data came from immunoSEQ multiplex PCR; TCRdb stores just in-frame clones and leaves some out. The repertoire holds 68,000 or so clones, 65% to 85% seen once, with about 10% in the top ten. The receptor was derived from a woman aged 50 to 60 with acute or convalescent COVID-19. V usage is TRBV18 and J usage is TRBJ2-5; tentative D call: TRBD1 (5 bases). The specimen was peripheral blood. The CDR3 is CASSPLGPQETQYF. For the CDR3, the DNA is TGTGCCAGCTCACCTCTGGGGCCCCAAGAGACCCAGTACTTC.